Listed below are T cell receptor beta chains from one sample, sequenced in a study of cytomegalovirus exposure and HLA in healthy donors. Assay: immunoSEQ multiplex PCR; the TCRdb copy retains only in-frame clones and omits some. The table shows about 150,000 clones, with roughly four fifths occurring only once. Sequenced input: PBMCs. Source of these receptors: a male donor in good health and CMV-seronegative. The CDR3 runs from the conserved cysteine through the conserved F or W. A D gene is named only where the DNA matches it firmly. Where a row states a size, it is once, few, many or the class of an expanded clone; other rows omit it.

d_gene,j_gene,v_gene,abundance,CDR3nt,CDR3aa
.,TRBJ2-7,TRBV27,.,TGTGCCAGCAGTTCCTCCTACGAGCAGTACTTC,CASSSSYEQYF
.,TRBJ1-2,TRBV28,.,TGTGCCAGCAGTTTCATCGTTGGGGGCATGGATGGCTACACCTTC,CASSFIVGGMDGYTF
.,TRBJ1-1,TRBV11-1,.,TGTGTCAGCAGCTCCTCGGAGGTGGGGACTGAAGCTTTCTTT,CVSSSSEVGTEAFF
TRBD1,TRBJ1-2,TRBV7-9,.,TGTGCCAGCCGCAACCGGGACAGGGGGCAGGGTGGCTACACCTTC,CASRNRDRGQGGYTF
TRBD1,TRBJ2-1,TRBV29-1,.,TGCAGCGCCTCCGGGACAGGGCACTACAATGAGCAGTTCTTC,CSASGTGHYNEQFF
.,TRBJ2-7,TRBV4-2,.,TGTGCCAGCAGCCAACCATGGACGGAGGACTCCTACGAGCAGTACTTC,CASSQPWTEDSYEQYF
TRBD1,TRBJ2-1,TRBV30,few,TGTGCCTGGAGTGTACAGGGGGCTAGTCTATTCCTCTTC,CAWSVQGASLFLF
.,TRBJ2-7,TRBV25-1,.,TGTGCCAGCAGTGATACCCAGGACTACGAGCAGTACTTC,CASSDTQDYEQYF
.,TRBJ2-1,TRBV21-1,.,TGTGCCAGCAGCAAAGGGGGGCTAGCGGGAATTGAGCAGTTCTTC,CASSKGGLAGIEQFF
TRBD2,TRBJ2-5,TRBV7-9,.,TGTGCCAGCAGCTGGACTAGCGGTCAAGAGACCCAGTACTTC,CASSWTSGQETQYF
TRBD2,TRBJ2-3,TRBV5-1,.,TGCGCCAGCAGCTTGGTAGCGGGGGGGCCTGGCACAGATACGCAGTATTTT,CASSLVAGGPGTDTQYF
TRBD1,TRBJ1-6,TRBV18,.,TGTGCCAGCTCACCCTCACAGGGGAGTTCACCCCTCCACTTT,CASSPSQGSSPLHF
TRBD1,TRBJ1-2,TRBV10-1,.,TGCGCCAGCAGCACAGGGGGCTGTGGCTACACCTTC,CASSTGGCGYTF
.,TRBJ1-5,TRBV28,.,TGTGCCAGCAGCTCTAGCAAATATCAGCCCCAGCATTTT,CASSSSKYQPQHF
.,TRBJ1-1,TRBV6-5,.,TGTGCCAGCAGTTACTCGCCGGGGGGCGTGGGCACTGAAGCTTTCTTT,CASSYSPGGVGTEAFF
.,TRBJ1-4,TRBV20-1,.,TGCAGTGCCTCCGAGGGTGAAAAACTGTTTTTT,CSASEGEKLFF
TRBD2,TRBJ2-1,TRBV6-4,.,TGTGCCAGCAGCCCTACGGGGAGGAGCGGGGGACTGTACAATGAGCAGTTCTTC,CASSPTGRSGGLYNEQFF
TRBD1,TRBJ1-3,TRBV28,.,TGTGCCAGCAGTGGTGCCCAGGGGGTGACTTCTGGAAACACCATATATTTT,CASSGAQGVTSGNTIYF
TRBD2,TRBJ2-4,TRBV7-9,once,TGTGCCAGCAGGGAGCCAGCGGGAGTGGACATTCAGTACTTC,CASREPAGVDIQYF
TRBD1,TRBJ2-7,TRBV27,.,TGTGCCAGCAGTTTCGCGACGGGACAGGGCAGGGTACAGTACTTC,CASSFATGQGRVQYF
.,TRBJ1-1,TRBV6-6,.,TGTGCTGTTGACCAAGACAGGTATGAAGCTTTCTTT,CAVDQDRYEAFF
TRBD1,TRBJ1-1,TRBV2,.,TGTGCCAGCAGATGGTCGCAGGGGGACACTGAAGCTTTCTTT,CASRWSQGDTEAFF
TRBD1,TRBJ2-7,TRBV27,.,TGTGCCAGCAGTTTGGGACAGGTACCTTACGAGCAGTACTTC,CASSLGQVPYEQYF
TRBD1,TRBJ1-2,TRBV13,.,TGTGCCAGCAGCACTTGGACAGGGTGTGGCTACACCTTC,CASSTWTGCGYTF
TRBD2,TRBJ2-7,TRBV6-6,.,TGTGCCAGCATAGACCCGGGACTAGGATCCTACGAGCAGTACTTC,CASIDPGLGSYEQYF
.,TRBJ1-4,TRBV6-5,.,TGTGCCAGCAGTTCGCAGGGGAGGGATGAAAAACTGTTTTTT,CASSSQGRDEKLFF
TRBD2,TRBJ2-1,TRBV9,.,TGTGCCAGCAGCTACAGCGGGGGGCCTTACAATGAGCAGTTCTTC,CASSYSGGPYNEQFF
.,TRBJ1-1,TRBV13,.,TGTGCCAGCAGCCCATCCCTGAACACTGAAGCTTTCTTT,CASSPSLNTEAFF
TRBD2,TRBJ2-7,TRBV5-1,.,TGCGCCAGCAGCTTGATAAACAGCGGGGGACTCGAGCAGTACTTC,CASSLINSGGLEQYF
.,TRBJ2-1,TRBV18,.,TGTGCCAGCTCCCCCAGGGGCCCACCGTACAATGAGCAGTTCTTC,CASSPRGPPYNEQFF
.,TRBJ2-1,TRBV9,.,TGTGCCAGCAGCGTAGCTGGGGGCGCATATGGTGAGCAGTTCTTC,CASSVAGGAYGEQFF
TRBD1,TRBJ2-7,TRBV5-5,few,TGTGCCAGCCAACAGGTCAGGACAGGGGGCTACGAGCAGTACTTC,CASQQVRTGGYEQYF
.,TRBJ1-4,TRBV2,.,TGTGCCAGCAGTGAGAGGACAGTAAATAATGAAAAACTGTTTTTT,CASSERTVNNEKLFF
TRBD2,TRBJ2-7,TRBV29-1,.,TGCAGCGTTGAAGGAGCGGGAGTGGCTTACGAGCAGTACTTC,CSVEGAGVAYEQYF
TRBD1,TRBJ1-3,TRBV4-3,few,TGCGCCAGCAGCCTTCTGGTCGGGACAGGGAACACCATATATTTT,CASSLLVGTGNTIYF
.,TRBJ1-1,TRBV18,.,TGTGCCAGCTCAAACCCGCGCACTGAAGCTTTCTTT,CASSNPRTEAFF
TRBD1,TRBJ2-7,TRBV6-6,.,TGTGCCAGCAGTTACAGGGACAGGGGTGACGAGCAGTACTTC,CASSYRDRGDEQYF
.,TRBJ2-1,TRBV9,.,TGTGCCAGCAGCGTCGGACAGTACAATGAGCAGTTCTTC,CASSVGQYNEQFF
TRBD1,TRBJ1-1,TRBV4-2,once,TGTGCCAGCAGCCCCTCCGTAAGGACAGGGGGCGAGAGCACTGAAGCTTTCTTT,CASSPSVRTGGESTEAFF
TRBD1,TRBJ1-2,TRBV5-1,.,TGCGCCAGCAGGGGACAGGGAGAGGGCTACACCTTC,CASRGQGEGYTF
TRBD1,TRBJ2-1,TRBV4-2,.,TGTGCCAGCAGCCAAGATTATCAGGCAGGGGGTAATGAGCAGTTCTTC,CASSQDYQAGGNEQFF
.,TRBJ1-1,TRBV2,.,TGTGCCAGCGGACACCTAAACACTGAAGCTTTCTTT,CASGHLNTEAFF
.,TRBJ1-5,TRBV12-5,.,TGTGCTAGTGCCCCGGGGAATCAGCCCCAGCATTTT,CASAPGNQPQHF
.,TRBJ2-3,TRBV19,.,TGTGCCAGTAGGAGGGCAGGGGCAGCAGATACGCAGTATTTT,CASRRAGAADTQYF
TRBD2,TRBJ2-7,TRBV7-7,.,TGTGCTAGCAGTGCGGGGGTTGAGGCAATTCACGAGCAGTACTTC,CASSAGVEAIHEQYF